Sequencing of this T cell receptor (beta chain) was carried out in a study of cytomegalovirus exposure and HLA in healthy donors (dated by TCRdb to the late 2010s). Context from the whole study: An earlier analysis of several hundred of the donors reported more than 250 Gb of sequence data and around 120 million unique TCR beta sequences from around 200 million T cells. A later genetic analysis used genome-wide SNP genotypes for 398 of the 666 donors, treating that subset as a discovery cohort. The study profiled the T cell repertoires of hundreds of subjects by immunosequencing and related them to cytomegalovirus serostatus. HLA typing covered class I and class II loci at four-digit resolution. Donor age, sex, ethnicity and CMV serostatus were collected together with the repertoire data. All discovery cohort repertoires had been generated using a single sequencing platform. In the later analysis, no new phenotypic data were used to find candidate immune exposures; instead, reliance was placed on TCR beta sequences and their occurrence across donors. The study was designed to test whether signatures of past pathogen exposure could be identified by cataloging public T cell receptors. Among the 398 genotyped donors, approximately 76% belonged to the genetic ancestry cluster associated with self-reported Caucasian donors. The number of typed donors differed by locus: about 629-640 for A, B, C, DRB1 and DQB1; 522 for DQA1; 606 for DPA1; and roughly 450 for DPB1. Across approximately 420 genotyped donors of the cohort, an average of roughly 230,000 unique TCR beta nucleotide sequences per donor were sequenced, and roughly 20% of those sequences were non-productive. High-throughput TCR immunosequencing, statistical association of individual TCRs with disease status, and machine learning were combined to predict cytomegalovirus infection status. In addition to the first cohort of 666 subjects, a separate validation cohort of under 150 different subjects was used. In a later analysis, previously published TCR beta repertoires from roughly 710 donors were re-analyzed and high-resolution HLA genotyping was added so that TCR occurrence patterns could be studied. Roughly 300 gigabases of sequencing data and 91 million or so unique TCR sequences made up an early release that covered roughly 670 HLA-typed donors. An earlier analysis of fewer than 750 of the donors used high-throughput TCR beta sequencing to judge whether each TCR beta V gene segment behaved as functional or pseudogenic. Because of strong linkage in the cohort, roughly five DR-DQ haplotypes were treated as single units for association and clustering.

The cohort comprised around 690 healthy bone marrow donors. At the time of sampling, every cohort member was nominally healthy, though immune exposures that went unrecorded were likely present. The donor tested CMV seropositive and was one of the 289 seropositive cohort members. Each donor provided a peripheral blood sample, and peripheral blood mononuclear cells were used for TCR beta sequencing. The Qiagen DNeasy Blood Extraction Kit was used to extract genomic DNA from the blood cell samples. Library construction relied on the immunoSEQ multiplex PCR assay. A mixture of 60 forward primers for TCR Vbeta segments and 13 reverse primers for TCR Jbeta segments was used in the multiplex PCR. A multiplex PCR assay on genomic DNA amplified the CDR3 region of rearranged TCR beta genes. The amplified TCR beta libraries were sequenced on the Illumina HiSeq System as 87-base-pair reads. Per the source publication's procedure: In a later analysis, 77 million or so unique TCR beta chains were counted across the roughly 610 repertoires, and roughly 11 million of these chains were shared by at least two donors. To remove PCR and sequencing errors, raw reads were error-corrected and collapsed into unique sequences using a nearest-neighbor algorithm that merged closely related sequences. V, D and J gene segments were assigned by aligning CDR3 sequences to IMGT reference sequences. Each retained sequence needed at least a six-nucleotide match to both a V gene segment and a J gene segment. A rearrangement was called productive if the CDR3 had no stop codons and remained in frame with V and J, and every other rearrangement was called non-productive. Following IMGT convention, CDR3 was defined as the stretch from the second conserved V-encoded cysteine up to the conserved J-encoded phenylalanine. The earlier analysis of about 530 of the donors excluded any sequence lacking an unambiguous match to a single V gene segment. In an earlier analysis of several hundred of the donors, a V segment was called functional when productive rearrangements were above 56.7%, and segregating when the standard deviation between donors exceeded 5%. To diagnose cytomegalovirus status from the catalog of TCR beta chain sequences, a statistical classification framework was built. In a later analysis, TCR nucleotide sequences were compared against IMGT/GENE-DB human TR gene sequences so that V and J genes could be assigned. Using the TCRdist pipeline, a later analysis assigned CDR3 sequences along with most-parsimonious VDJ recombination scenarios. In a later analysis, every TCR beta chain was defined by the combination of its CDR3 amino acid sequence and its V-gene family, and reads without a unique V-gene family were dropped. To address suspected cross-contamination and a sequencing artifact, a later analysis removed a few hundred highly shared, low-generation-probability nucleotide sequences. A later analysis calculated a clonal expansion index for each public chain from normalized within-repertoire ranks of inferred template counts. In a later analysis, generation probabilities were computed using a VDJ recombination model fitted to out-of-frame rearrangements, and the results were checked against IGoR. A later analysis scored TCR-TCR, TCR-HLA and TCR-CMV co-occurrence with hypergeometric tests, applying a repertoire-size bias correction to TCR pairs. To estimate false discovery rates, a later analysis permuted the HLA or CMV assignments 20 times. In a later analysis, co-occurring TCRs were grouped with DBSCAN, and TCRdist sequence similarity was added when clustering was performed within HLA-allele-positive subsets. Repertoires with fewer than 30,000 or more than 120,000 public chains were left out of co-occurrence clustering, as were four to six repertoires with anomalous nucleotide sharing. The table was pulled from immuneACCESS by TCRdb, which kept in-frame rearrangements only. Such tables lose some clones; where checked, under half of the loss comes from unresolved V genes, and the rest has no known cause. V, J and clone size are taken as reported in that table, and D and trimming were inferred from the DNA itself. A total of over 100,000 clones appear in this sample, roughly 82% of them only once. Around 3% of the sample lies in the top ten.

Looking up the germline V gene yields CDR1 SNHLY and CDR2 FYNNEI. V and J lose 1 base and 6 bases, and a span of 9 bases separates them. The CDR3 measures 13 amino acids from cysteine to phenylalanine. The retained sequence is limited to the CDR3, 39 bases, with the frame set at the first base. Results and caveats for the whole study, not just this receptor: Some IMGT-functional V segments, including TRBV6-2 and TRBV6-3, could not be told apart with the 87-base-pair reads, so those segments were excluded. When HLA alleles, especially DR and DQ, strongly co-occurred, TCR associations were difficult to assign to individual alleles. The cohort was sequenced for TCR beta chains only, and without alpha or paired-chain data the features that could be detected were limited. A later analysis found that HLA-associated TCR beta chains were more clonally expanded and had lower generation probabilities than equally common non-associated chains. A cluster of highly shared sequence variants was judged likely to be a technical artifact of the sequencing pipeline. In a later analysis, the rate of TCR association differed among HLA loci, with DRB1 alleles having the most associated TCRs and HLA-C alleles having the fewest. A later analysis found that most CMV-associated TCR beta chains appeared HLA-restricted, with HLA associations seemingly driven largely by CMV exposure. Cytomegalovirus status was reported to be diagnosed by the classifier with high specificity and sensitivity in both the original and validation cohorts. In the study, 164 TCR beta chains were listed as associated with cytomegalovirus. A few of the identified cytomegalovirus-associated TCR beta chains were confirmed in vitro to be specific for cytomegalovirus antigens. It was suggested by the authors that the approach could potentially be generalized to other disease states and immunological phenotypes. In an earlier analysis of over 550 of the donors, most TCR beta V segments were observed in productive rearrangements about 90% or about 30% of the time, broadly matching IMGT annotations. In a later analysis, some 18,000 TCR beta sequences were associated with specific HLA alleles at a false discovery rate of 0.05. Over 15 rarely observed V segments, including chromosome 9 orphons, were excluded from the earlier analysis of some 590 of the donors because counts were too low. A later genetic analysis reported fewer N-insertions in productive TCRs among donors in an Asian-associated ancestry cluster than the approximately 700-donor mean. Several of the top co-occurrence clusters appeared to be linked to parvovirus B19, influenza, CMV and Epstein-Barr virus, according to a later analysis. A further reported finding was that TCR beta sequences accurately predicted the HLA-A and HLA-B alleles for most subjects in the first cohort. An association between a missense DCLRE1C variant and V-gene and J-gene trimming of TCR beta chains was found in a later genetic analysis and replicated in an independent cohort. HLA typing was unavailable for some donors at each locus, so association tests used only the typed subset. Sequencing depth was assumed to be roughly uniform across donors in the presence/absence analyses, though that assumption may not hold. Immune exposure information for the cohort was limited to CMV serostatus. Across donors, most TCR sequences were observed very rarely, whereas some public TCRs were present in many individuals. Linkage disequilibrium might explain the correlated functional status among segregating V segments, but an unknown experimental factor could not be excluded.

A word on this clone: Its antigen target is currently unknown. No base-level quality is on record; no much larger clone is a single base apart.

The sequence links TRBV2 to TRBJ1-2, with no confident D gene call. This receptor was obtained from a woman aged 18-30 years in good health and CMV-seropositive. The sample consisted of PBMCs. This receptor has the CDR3 CASSEDQNHGYTF. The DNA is TGTGCCAGCAGTGAAGACCAGAACCATGGCTACACCTTC. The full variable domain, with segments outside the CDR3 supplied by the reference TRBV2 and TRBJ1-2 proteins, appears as EPEVTQTPSHQVTQMGQEVILRCVPISNHLYFYWYRQILGQKVEFLVSFYNNEISEKSEIFDDQFSVERPDGSNFTLKIRSTKLEDSAMYFCASSEDQNHGYTFGSGTRLTVV.